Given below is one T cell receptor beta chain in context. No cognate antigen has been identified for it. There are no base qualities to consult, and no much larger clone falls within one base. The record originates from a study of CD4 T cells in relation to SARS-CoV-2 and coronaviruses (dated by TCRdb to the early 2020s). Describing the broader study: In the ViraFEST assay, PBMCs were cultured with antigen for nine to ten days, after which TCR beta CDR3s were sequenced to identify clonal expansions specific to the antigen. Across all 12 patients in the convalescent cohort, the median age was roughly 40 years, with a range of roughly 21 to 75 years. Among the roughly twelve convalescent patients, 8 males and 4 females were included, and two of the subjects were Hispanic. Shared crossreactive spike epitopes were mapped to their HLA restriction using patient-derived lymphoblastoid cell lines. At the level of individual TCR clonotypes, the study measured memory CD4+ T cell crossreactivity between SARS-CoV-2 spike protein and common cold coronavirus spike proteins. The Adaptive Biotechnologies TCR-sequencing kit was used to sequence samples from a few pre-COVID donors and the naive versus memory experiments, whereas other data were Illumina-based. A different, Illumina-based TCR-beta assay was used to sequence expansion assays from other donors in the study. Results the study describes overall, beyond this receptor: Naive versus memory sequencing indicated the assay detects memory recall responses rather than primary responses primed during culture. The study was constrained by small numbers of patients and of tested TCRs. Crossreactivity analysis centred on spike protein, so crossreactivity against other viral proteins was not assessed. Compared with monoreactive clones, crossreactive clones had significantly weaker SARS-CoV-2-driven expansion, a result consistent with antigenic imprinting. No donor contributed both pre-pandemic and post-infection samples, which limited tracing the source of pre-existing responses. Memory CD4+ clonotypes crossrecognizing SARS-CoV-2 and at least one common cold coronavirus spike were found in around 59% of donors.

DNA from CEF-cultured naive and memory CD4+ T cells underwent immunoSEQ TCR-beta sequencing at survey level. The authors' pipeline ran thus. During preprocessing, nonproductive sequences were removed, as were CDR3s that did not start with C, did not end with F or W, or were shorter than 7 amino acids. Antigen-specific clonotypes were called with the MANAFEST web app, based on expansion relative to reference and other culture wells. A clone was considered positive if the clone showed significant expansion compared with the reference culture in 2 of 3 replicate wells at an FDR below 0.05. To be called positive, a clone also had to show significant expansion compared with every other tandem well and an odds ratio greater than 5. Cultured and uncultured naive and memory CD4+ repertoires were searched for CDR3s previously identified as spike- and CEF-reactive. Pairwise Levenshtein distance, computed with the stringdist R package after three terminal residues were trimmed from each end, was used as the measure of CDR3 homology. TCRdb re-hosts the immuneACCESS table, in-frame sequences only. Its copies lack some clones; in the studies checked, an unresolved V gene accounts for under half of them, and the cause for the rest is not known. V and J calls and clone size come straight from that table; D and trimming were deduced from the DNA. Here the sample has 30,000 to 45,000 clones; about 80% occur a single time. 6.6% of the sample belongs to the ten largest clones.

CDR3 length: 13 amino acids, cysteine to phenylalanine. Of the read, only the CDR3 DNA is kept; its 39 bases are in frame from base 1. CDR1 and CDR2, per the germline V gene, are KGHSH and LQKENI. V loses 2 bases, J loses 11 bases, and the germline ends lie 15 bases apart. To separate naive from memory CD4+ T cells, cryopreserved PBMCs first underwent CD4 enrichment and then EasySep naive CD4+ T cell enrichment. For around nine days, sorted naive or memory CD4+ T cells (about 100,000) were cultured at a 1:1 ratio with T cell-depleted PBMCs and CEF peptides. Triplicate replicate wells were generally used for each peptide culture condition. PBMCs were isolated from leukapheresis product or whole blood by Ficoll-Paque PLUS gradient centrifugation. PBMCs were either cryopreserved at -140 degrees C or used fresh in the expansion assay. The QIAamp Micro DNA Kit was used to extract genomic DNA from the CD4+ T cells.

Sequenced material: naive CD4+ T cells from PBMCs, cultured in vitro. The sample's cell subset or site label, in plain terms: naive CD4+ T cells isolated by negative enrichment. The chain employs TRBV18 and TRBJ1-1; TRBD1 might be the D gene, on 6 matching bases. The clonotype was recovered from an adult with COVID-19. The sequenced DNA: TGTGCCAGCTCACCAGCGGGACAAATGTGGGCTTTCTTT. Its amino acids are CASSPAGQMWAFF. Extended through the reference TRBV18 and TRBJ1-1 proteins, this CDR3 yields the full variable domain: NAGVMQNPRHLVRRRGQEARLRCSPMKGHSHVYWYRQLPEEGLKFMVYLQKENIIDESGMPKERFSAEFPKEGPSILRIQQVVRGDSAAYFCASSPAGQMWAFFGQGTRLTVV.